The 29 T cell receptor beta chains in this list originate from one sample, sequenced in a study of T cells in tuberculosis (dated 2018 in TCRdb). Libraries were made using the immunoSEQ multiplex PCR assay. In TCRdb, the immuneACCESS table is reduced to in-frame sequences with V and J assigned. These tables do not hold every clone; where another copy was compared, an unresolved V gene accounts for under half, and the others remain unexplained. Counted in this sample were 55,000 to 60,000 clones; approximately 85% of them appeared once. The top ten clonotypes cover roughly a fifth of the sample. After being thawed and rested overnight, PBMC were stained with GMM-loaded CD1B tetramer, a Live/Dead dye and anti-CD3, and were then sorted on a FACS Aria II. The CD1B tetramers were loaded with C32 glucose monomycolate that had been purified from Rhodococcus equi. The sequenced sample consisted of CD1b-GMM tetramer-negative cells sorted from PBMCs. The cell subset or site label, read with the paper, signifies: T cells not binding CD1B-GMM tetramer, sorted from same donor. These receptors were obtained from an adult woman with latent tuberculosis.

This chain uses TRBV28 with TRBJ1-2; 9 bases are a match to TRBD1. V lost 10 bases to trimming and J lost 7 bases; unmatched junction nucleotides: 13. CDR3 length equals 14 residues. From germline, CDR1 is MDHEN and CDR2 SYDVKM. As DNA, the CDR3 is TGTGCCACCCCCGGGGACAGGGTCCAAGGTGGCTACACCTTC. Encoded protein: CATPGDRVQGGYTF.

A few counts support this clone. The chain links TRBV28 to TRBJ1-2, with D unclear. The V end lost 5 bases, the J end lost 1 base, and 5 bases lay between the germline ends. The germline CDR1 and CDR2 sequences are MDHEN and SYDVKM. The CDR3 contains 12 residues. CDR3 DNA: TGTGCCAGCAGTACTCTTAACTATGGCTACACCTTC. Encoded protein: CASSTLNYGYTF.

V usage is TRBV4-3 and J usage is TRBJ2-7; 11 nucleotides line up with TRBD2. V lost 0 bases and J lost 3; bases outside the gene matches: 1. The germline CDR1 and CDR2 sequences are LGHNA and YSLEER. This CDR3 has 15 residues. The CDR3 bases are TGCGCCAGCAGCCAAGATCTAGCGGGGGGCTACGAGCAGTACTTC. As protein: CASSQDLAGGYEQYF.

This chain links TRBV7-9 with TRBJ1-1; the D is unclear. Germline CDR1 and CDR2: SEHNR and FQNEAQ (reference sequence). Between the trimmed V and J ends, which lost 3 bases and 6 bases, there was a span of 11 bases. This CDR3 has 13 amino acids. The CDR3 loop reads CASSFTRSAEAFF. The CDR3 region has the DNA TGTGCCAGCAGCTTTACCCGTAGCGCTGAAGCTTTCTTT.

In its sample, this clone was seen a few times. The chain combines TRBV7-8 with TRBJ1-4; a weak D match, TRBD1 (6 bases). CDR1 SGHVS and CDR2 FQNEAQ come from the germline V gene. V was pared by 5 bases and J by 4 bases, with 8 bases between. This CDR3 has 13 amino acids. CDR3 amino acids: CASSGQYNEKLFF. CDR3 DNA: TGTGCCAGCAGCGGACAGTATAATGAAAAACTGTTTTTT.

The CDR3, as DNA: TGTGCCAGCAGCTCGGGCTTTACAGGGACCCATGGCTACACCTTC. It specifies CASSSGFTGTHGYTF. This chain joins TRBV7-9 and TRBJ1-2; D is perhaps TRBD1 (6 bases). The CDR3 covers 15 residues. Between the trimmed V and J ends, which lost 4 bases and 6 bases, there was a span of 18 bases. The germline V gene encodes CDR1 SEHNR and CDR2 FQNEAQ (reference sequence). Filled out from reference TRBV7-9 and TRBJ1-2, the complete variable domain reads DTGVSQNPRHKITKRGQNVTFRCDPISEHNRLYWYRQTLGQGPEFLTYFQNEAQLEKSRLLSDRFSAERPKGSFSTLEIQRTEQGDSAMYLCASSSGFTGTHGYTFGSGTRLTVV.

The chain combines TRBV7-2 with TRBJ1-1, with 8 nucleotides matching TRBD1. Germline assignment: CDR1 SGHTA and CDR2 FQGNSA. Trimming removed 6 bases from V and 4 bases from J; junction bases left unmatched: 4. CDR3 length equals 13 residues. CDR3 region: CASRSGGITEAFF. The CDR3 nucleotides read TGTGCCAGCAGATCAGGGGGCATCACTGAAGCTTTCTTT.

The chain employs TRBV7-3 and TRBJ2-2, with D possibly TRBD2 on 6 matching bases. Per germline, CDR1 SGHTA and CDR2 FQGTGA. The CDR3 spans 14 residues. Trimming took 0 bases from V and 5 from J, leaving 7 bases between them. Here the CDR3 DNA reads TGTGCCAGCAGCTTAACTGGGGGGACCGGGGAGCTGTTTTTT. Translation: CASSLTGGTGELFF. The full variable domain, its missing parts supplied by reference TRBV7-3 and TRBJ2-2, is GAGVSQTPSNKVTEKGKYVELRCDPISGHTALYWYRQSLGQGPEFLIYFQGTGAADDSGLPNDRFFAVRPEGSVSTLKIQRTERGDSAVYLCASSLTGGTGELFFGEGSRLTVL.

The V call is TRBV15, the J call TRBJ1-1; D gene ambiguous. Trimming took off 0 bases at V and 4 bases at J, with 15 bases between the two ends. There are 16 residues in the CDR3. CDR1 and CDR2 (germline): LNHNV, YYDKDF (reference sequence). CDR3 in DNA: TGTGCCACCAGCAGAGATCTTTTTTCCATCGGCACTGAAGCTTTCTTT. This encodes CATSRDLFSIGTEAFF.

This chain uses TRBV6-5 with TRBJ1-1, with D uncertain. Germline V gives CDR1 MNHEY, CDR2 SVGAGI. There are 15 residues in the CDR3. V gave up 6 bases and J gave up 6 bases, with 20 bases separating them. As DNA, the CDR3 is TGTGCCAGCAGAATCGCTGGGATGGAGGGCTCTGAAGCTTTCTTT. Protein: CASRIAGMEGSEAFF.

This chain joins TRBV9 and TRBJ1-3, with D hard to call. Trimming left V 3 bases short and J 3 bases short, with 13 bases between. The CDR3 covers 15 residues. CDR1 and CDR2 (germline): SGDLS, YYNGEE. The DNA of the CDR3 is TGTGCCAGCAGCGCCCATAACAGTTTTGGAAACACCATATATTTT. Its translation: CASSAHNSFGNTIYF.

Comments on this clone: The junction and the germline gene differ at one end; a read error may be behind it. The V gene is TRBV7-9, the J gene TRBJ1-3; 9 bases match TRBD1. The germline gives CDR1 SEHNR, CDR2 FQNEAQ (reference sequence). The CDR3 length is 16 residues. CDR3 bases: TGTGCCGGCAGCTTCAACCTAAGGACAGGGGAAAACACCATATATTTT. Translation: CAGSFNLRTGENTIYF.

The sample holds one count of this clone. The chain joins TRBV4-3 to TRBJ2-1; 8 positions match TRBD2. The CDR3 runs to 18 residues. CDR1 LGHNA and CDR2 YSLEER come from the germline V gene. V shed 0 bases and J 2 bases; nucleotides not matched to a gene: 9. Written as DNA, the CDR3 is TGCGCCAGCAGCCAAGAGTGGGCTAGCGGGCCTACCTACAATGAGCAGTTCTTC. Amino acids: CASSQEWASGPTYNEQFF.

The chain recombines TRBV4-2 with TRBJ1-2, with a tentative D call TRBD1 (6 bases). Germline V gene sequence: CDR1 LGHNA, CDR2 YNFKEQ. Trimming shortened V by 0 bases and J by 2 bases, and 13 bases separated the two germline ends. The CDR3 has 16 residues. CDR3 coding DNA: TGTGCCAGCAGCCAAGAAAACAGGGCTATCAACTATGGCTACACCTTC. Translated: CASSQENRAINYGYTF.

The chain combines TRBV28 with TRBJ2-7; 11 bases are shared with TRBD1. V shed 6 bases and J 9 bases; nucleotides not matched to a gene: 19. The CDR3 is made up of 17 amino acids. CDR1 is MDHEN and CDR2 is SYDVKM in the germline V gene. In DNA, the CDR3 is TGTGCCAGCAGACACTCCGCTGGGACAGGGGGAAGTACTCGGCAGTACTTC. Translating gives CASRHSAGTGGSTRQYF.

The genes are TRBV18 and TRBJ2-1; 8 nucleotides match TRBD2. This CDR3 spans 15 amino acids. Germline values: CDR1 KGHSH, CDR2 LQKENI. After removal of 3 bases from V and 5 bases from J, the junction contained 6 bases not matched to a gene. The CDR3 spells CASSPSSGRNNEQFF. CDR3 nucleotide sequence: TGTGCCAGCTCACCTTCGAGCGGGAGAAACAATGAGCAGTTCTTC. Combining the CDR3 with reference TRBV18 and TRBJ2-1 gives the whole variable domain NAGVMQNPRHLVRRRGQEARLRCSPMKGHSHVYWYRQLPEEGLKFMVYLQKENIIDESGMPKERFSAEFPKEGPSILRIQQVVRGDSAAYFCASSPSSGRNNEQFFGPGTRLTVL.

The chain joins TRBV12-5 to TRBJ1-2; perhaps TRBD1 as D (6 bases). V shed 6 bases and J shed 6 bases, with 14 bases lying between them. The CDR3 spans 13 residues. Looked up from germline, CDR1 is LGHNT and CDR2 is FRNRAP. This chain's CDR3 is CASGPGHSNGYTF. For the CDR3, the DNA is TGTGCTAGTGGCCCGGGACACTCAAATGGCTACACCTTC.

Only a few counts were recorded for this clone. This rearrangement joins TRBV7-2 to TRBJ1-2, with 7 nucleotides matching TRBD1. The CDR3 sequence is 13 residues long. Trimming at V came to 5 bases and at J to 5 bases, leaving 5 bases not matched to a gene. Germline V gene sequence: CDR1 SGHTA, CDR2 FQGNSA. The CDR3 region has the DNA TGTGCCAGCAGCCCACAGGGGATGTATGGCTACACCTTC. This encodes CASSPQGMYGYTF.

The CDR3 is CASSSRTGSNTEAFF. In DNA, the CDR3 is TGTGCCAGCAGCTCCCGGACAGGGAGCAACACTGAAGCTTTCTTT. The genes are TRBV7-6 and TRBJ1-1; 8 bases match TRBD1. V shed 4 bases and J 2 bases; nucleotides not matched to a gene: 6. Germline V CDR1 and CDR2: SGHVS, FNYEAQ. The CDR3 has 15 amino acids.

This clone was picked up a small number of times. This chain joins TRBV4-3 and TRBJ2-7, with D possibly TRBD2 on 5 matching bases. The V end was cut by 0 bases, the J end by 4 bases, with 13 bases between. CDR1 is LGHNA, CDR2 YSLEER, per germline. The CDR3 totals 15 residues. The CDR3 DNA sequence: TGCGCCAGCAGCCAAGAGGGAGCGGAAGCGTACGAGCAGTACTTC. This translates into CASSQEGAEAYEQYF.

The V and J genes are TRBV19 and TRBJ2-7; maybe TRBD2 (5 bases). The V gene's germline CDR1 is LNHDA and CDR2 SQIVND (reference sequence). The CDR3 has 13 amino acids. Trimming took 3 bases from V and 2 from J, leaving 8 bases between them. The chain's CDR3 is CASSMRGTYEQYF. The DNA of the CDR3 is TGTGCCAGTAGTATGAGAGGGACCTACGAGCAGTACTTC.

V usage is TRBV27 and J usage is TRBJ2-3; TRBD2 matches at 10 bases. The CDR3 is 16 amino acids. V lost 4 bases, J lost 2 bases, and 6 bases stayed unmatched. Germline loops: CDR1 MNHEY, CDR2 SMNVEV (reference sequence). Written as DNA, the CDR3 is TGTGCCAGCAGTTCGGGAGCGGGAGGGCCCACAGATACGCAGTATTTT. Translation gives CASSSGAGGPTDTQYF.

This sequence joins TRBV30 and TRBJ2-3; D unclear. This CDR3 spans 13 amino acids. Germline lookup yields CDR1 GTSNPN and CDR2 SVGIG (reference sequence). V gave up 2 bases and J gave up 6 bases, with 12 bases separating them. Written as DNA, the CDR3 is TGTGCCTGGAGTTTTCTAGGTGGGGATACGCAGTATTTT. It translates to CAWSFLGGDTQYF. The whole variable domain, filled in from reference TRBV30 and TRBJ2-3, reads SQTIHQWPATLVQPVGSPLSLECTVEGTSNPNLYWYRQAAGRGLQLLFYSVGIGQISSEVPQNLSASRPQDRQFILSSKKLLLSDSGFYLCAWSFLGGDTQYFGPGTRLTVL.

This clone showed up just once. The rearrangement uses TRBV9 and TRBJ1-1, with unresolved D. The CDR3 runs 15 residues. Germline V lookup: CDR1 SGDLS, CDR2 YYNGEE. V was trimmed by 1 base and J by 4 bases, leaving 14 bases between them. The CDR3 spells CASSVHDLPTTEAFF. In DNA, the CDR3 is TGTGCCAGCAGCGTACACGACTTACCGACCACTGAAGCTTTCTTT.

The rearrangement uses TRBV25-1 and TRBJ2-3; 7 nucleotides agree with TRBD1. This CDR3 has 15 residues. The junction had 6 bases not matched to a gene; V was cut back by 5 bases and J by 1 base. Looked up from germline, CDR1 is MGHDK and CDR2 is SYGVNS. The CDR3 region is CASSQQGKGTDTQYF. The CDR3 DNA sequence: TGTGCCAGCAGTCAACAGGGGAAAGGCACAGATACGCAGTATTTT.

This chain uses TRBV20-1 with TRBJ2-7; no clear D gene. Germline V CDR1 and CDR2: DFQATT, SNEGSKA (reference sequence). The CDR3 contains 11 residues. V was pared by 5 bases and J by 4 bases, with 9 bases between. The CDR3 sequence is CSALQTYEQYF. DNA of the CDR3: TGCAGTGCTCTACAGACGTACGAGCAGTACTTC.

The J gene is TRBJ2-4, the V gene TRBV28, with a weak D call TRBD1 (6 bases). Between the trimmed V and J ends, which lost 6 bases and 0 bases, there was a span of 15 bases. Per germline, CDR1 MDHEN and CDR2 SYDVKM. This CDR3 is built from 16 residues. CDR3 region: CASSPWTDLAKNIQYF. CDR3 nucleotide sequence: TGTGCCAGCAGCCCCTGGACAGACCTAGCCAAAAACATTCAGTACTTC.

V is TRBV7-6 and J is TRBJ2-7; 11 bases match TRBD2. The V gene's germline CDR1 is SGHVS and CDR2 FNYEAQ. This CDR3 spans 15 amino acids. V was clipped by 1 base and J by 4 bases; unmatched bases: 3. The CDR3, as DNA: TGTGCCAGCAGCTTAGATGCTAGCGGGAGGTACGAGCAGTACTTC. This sequence encodes CASSLDASGRYEQYF.

The chain recombines TRBV4-3 with TRBJ1-1; 9 bases align to TRBD1. From germline, CDR1 is LGHNA and CDR2 YSLEER. CDR3 size: 14 residues. V shed 4 bases, J shed 3 bases, and the junction held 3 bases outside the gene matches. CDR3 coding DNA: TGCGCCAGCAGCCCCGGACAGGGGTACACTGAAGCTTTCTTT. Encoded protein: CASSPGQGYTEAFF.